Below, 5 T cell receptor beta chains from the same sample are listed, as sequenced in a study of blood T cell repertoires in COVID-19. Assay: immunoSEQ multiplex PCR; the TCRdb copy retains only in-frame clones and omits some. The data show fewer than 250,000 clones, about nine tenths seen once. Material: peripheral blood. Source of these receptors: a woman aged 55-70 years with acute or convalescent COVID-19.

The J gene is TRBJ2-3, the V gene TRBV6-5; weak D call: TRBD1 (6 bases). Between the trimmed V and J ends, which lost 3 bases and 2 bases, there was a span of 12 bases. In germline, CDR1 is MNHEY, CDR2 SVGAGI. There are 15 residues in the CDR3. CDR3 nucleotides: TGTGCCAGCAGTTATGGCAGGGGCCCCACAGATACGCAGTATTTT. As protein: CASSYGRGPTDTQYF.

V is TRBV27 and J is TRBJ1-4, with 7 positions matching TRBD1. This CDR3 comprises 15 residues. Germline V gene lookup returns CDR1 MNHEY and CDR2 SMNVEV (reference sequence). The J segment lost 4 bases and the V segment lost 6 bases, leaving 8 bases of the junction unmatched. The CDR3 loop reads CASSSQGLGNEKLFF. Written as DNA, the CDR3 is TGTGCCAGCAGCTCACAGGGGTTAGGTAATGAAAAACTGTTTTTT.

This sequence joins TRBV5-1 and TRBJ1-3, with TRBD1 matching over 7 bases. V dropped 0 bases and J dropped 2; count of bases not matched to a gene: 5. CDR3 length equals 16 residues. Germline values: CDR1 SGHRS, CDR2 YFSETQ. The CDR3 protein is CASSLAGQGAGNTIYF. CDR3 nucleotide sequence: TGCGCCAGCAGCTTGGCTGGCCAGGGGGCTGGAAACACCATATATTTT.

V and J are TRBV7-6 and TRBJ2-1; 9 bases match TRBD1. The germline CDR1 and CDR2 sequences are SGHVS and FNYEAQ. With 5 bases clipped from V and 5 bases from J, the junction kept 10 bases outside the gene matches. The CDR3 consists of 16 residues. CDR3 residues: CASSPGGQGKDNEQFF. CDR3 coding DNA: TGTGCCAGCAGCCCAGGGGGACAGGGAAAGGACAATGAGCAGTTCTTC.

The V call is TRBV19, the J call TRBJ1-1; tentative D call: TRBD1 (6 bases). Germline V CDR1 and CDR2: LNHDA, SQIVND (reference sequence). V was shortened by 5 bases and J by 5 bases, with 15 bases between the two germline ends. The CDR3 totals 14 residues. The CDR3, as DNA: TGTGCCAGTAGTTCCGGGGGGCGGAGGACTGAAGCTTTCTTT. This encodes CASSSGGRRTEAFF.